A selection of T cell receptor beta chains follows, all from one sample in a study of identical twins. TCRdb re-called the 5' RACE reads through MiXCR, storing one row per CDR3 protein. The repertoire holds approximately 700,000 distinct CDR3 sequences, with around 6.1% as singletons. Sequencing was carried out using naive T cells sorted from blood. The receptor source for this set is a man younger than 30 in good health. The CDR3 runs from the conserved cysteine through the conserved F or W. The D gene is left open where the match is weak. The size of a clone is reported for some rows only, either as once, few or many, or as a class for expanded clones.

>.|TRBV3-1|TRBJ2-1|.
TGTGCCAGCAGCCAAATAGGGGGCAATGAGCAGTTCTTC
CASSQIGGNEQFF
>.|TRBV29-1|TRBJ2-6|.
TGCAGCGCCAGGGCCGCAGACTCTGGGGCCAACGTCCTGACTTTC
CSARAADSGANVLTF
>many|TRBV27|TRBJ1-1|TRBD1
TGTGCCAGCAGTTTTTTAGGGGGCGAGGAAGCTTTCTTT
CASSFLGGEEAFF
>many|TRBV29-1|TRBJ2-5|.
TGCAGCGCTTACAGGAGGGTAGCTGAGACCCAGTACTTC
CSAYRRVAETQYF
>.|TRBV5-1|TRBJ2-1|.
TGCGCCAGCAGCTTGGAATTGCGGCGCTCCTACAATGAGCAGTTCTTC
CASSLELRRSYNEQFF
>many|TRBV7-2|TRBJ1-2|.
TGTGCCAGCAGCCCCGCAGCCTCTGGCTATGGCTACACCTTC
CASSPAASGYGYTF
>.|TRBV7-7|TRBJ2-5|TRBD2
TGTGCCAGCAGCCGAATAGCGGGAAGCCAAGAGACCCAGTACTTC
CASSRIAGSQETQYF
>.|TRBV7-9|TRBJ2-1|.
TGTGCCAGCAGCCTAAAAGGAGCGGGTGAGCAGTTCTTC
CASSLKGAGEQFF
>.|TRBV12-3/TRBV12-4|TRBJ2-3|.
TGTGCCAGCAGTTCTTTGATGGGAGATACGCAGTATTTT
CASSSLMGDTQYF
>.|TRBV18|TRBJ2-3|TRBD1
TGTGCCAGCTCACGCTGGGACAGGGCGGACAGCACAGATACGCAGTATTTT
CASSRWDRADSTDTQYF
>few|TRBV2|TRBJ2-7|TRBD2
TGTGCCAGCAGTGACGGGGTAGCGGGCCTTATCGAGCAGTACTTC
CASSDGVAGLIEQYF
>many|TRBV4-1|TRBJ2-1|TRBD1
TGCGCCAGCAGCCAAGTTGACAGGGATGAGCAGTTCTTC
CASSQVDRDEQFF
>many|TRBV20-1|TRBJ2-1|TRBD2
TGCAGTGCTAGCCGAGCGGGAGAATGGAATGAGCAGTTCTTC
CSASRAGEWNEQFF
>many|TRBV7-9|TRBJ1-5|TRBD1
TGTGCCAGCAGCTTGGGACAGTCCAATCAGCCCCAGCATTTT
CASSLGQSNQPQHF
>many|TRBV15|TRBJ1-2|.
TGTGCCACCAGCAATGGGACTCCTTGGAGTTATGGCTACACCTTC
CATSNGTPWSYGYTF
>many|TRBV18|TRBJ1-1|.
TGTGCCAGCTCACCACCGCCGACAGGACCTTACACTGAAGCTTTCTTT
CASSPPPTGPYTEAFF
>few|TRBV11-3|TRBJ2-1|TRBD1
TGTGCCAGCAGCTTAACCAGGGGGCATCATAATGAGCAGTTCTTC
CASSLTRGHHNEQFF
>.|TRBV7-7|TRBJ2-2|TRBD2
TGTGCCAGCAGCTTAAATCCAGCGGGAGTTTTTTCGTCCGGGGAGCTGTTTTTT
CASSLNPAGVFSSGELFF
>.|TRBV14|TRBJ2-3|.
TGTGCCAGCAGCCAAGATGGACGTAGCACAGATACGCAGTATTTT
CASSQDGRSTDTQYF
>.|TRBV5-1|TRBJ2-1|TRBD2
TGCGCCAGCAGCTTGGCTGCATTACTAGCGGGAGCAATGTCCTACAATGAGCAGTTCTTC
CASSLAALLAGAMSYNEQFF
>many|TRBV3-1|TRBJ1-2|.
TGTGCCAGCAGCCAATCGTCGGCTGGGAACTATGGCTACACCTTC
CASSQSSAGNYGYTF
>few|TRBV4-1|TRBJ2-5|.
TGCGCCAGCAGCCAAGCCCTAGGGACACTAGAGACCCAGTACTTC
CASSQALGTLETQYF
>.|TRBV2|TRBJ2-4|TRBD1
TGTGCCAGCAGTTGGAGACAGGGCAAAAACATTCAGTACTTC
CASSWRQGKNIQYF
>few|TRBV3-1|TRBJ2-1|.
TGTGCCAGCAGCCAAGTGACGCAGTGGTTCTTC
CASSQVTQWFF
>many|TRBV7-8|TRBJ2-5|TRBD2
TGTGCCAGCACTTCCGGTGGGCTAGCGGGAGTAACGGAGACCCAGTACTTC
CASTSGGLAGVTETQYF
>many|TRBV12-3/TRBV12-4|TRBJ1-5|.
TGTGCCAGCAGTTTGGCGGCAGTTAATCAGCCCCAGCATTTT
CASSLAAVNQPQHF
>many|TRBV29-1|TRBJ2-7|.
TGCAGCGTTCCGGGGCACGGCGGCTACGAGCAGTACTTC
CSVPGHGGYEQYF
>.|TRBV10-3|TRBJ1-5|.
TGTGCCACGGGGGGGACGGAGAGCAATCAGCCCCAGCATTTT
CATGGTESNQPQHF
>few|TRBV7-3|TRBJ2-2|.
TGTGCCAGCAGCTTAATCCCGTCGGGACTCACGAACACCGGGGAGCTGTTTTTT
CASSLIPSGLTNTGELFF
>few|TRBV7-8|TRBJ2-3|TRBD1
TGTGCCAGCAGCTTAGAATGGACAGGGGTAACTGATACGCAGTATTTT
CASSLEWTGVTDTQYF
>many|TRBV6-5|TRBJ2-4|.
TGTGCCAGCAGTTACGACCCAGCGGGAGCCAAAAACATTCAGTACTTC
CASSYDPAGAKNIQYF
>many|TRBV9|TRBJ2-1|TRBD2
TGTGCCAGCAGCCCCCGCCGACTAGCGGCAACTCACAATGAGCAGTTCTTC
CASSPRRLAATHNEQFF
>.|TRBV19|TRBJ2-1|.
TGTGCCAGCGGACGCCGGTCGAATGAGCAGTTCTTC
CASGRRSNEQFF
>many|TRBV4-1|TRBJ1-1|.
TGCGCCAGCAGCCAAGTTAGCGGCGAGGACACTGAAGCTTTCTTT
CASSQVSGEDTEAFF
>many|TRBV6-1|TRBJ2-5|.
TGTGCCACTCGGGACTTCTTTAAAGAGACCCAGTACTTC
CATRDFFKETQYF
>many|TRBV5-1|TRBJ2-1|TRBD2
TGCGCCAGCAGCGTCTTAACACGGGAGGTCTCCTACAATGAGCAGTTCTTC
CASSVLTREVSYNEQFF
>many|TRBV20-1|TRBJ2-1|TRBD2
TGCAGTGCTAGTTCTAGCGGGGGGACCAATGAGCAGTTCTTC
CSASSSGGTNEQFF
>many|TRBV5-1|TRBJ2-2|TRBD1
TGCGCCAGCAGGATAACAGGGGACACCGGGGAGCTGTTTTTT
CASRITGDTGELFF
>many|TRBV5-1|TRBJ1-1|.
TGCGCCAGCGTCCCTGGGGCGGATAACACTGAAGCTTTCTTT
CASVPGADNTEAFF
>few|TRBV5-1|TRBJ2-7|.
TGCGCCAGCAGCCCCACCCCATTCTACGAGCAGTACTTC
CASSPTPFYEQYF
>few|TRBV6-2/TRBV6-3|TRBJ2-7|.
TGTGCCAGCAGACTAGTCGAGGACCTCTACGAGCAGTACTTC
CASRLVEDLYEQYF
>many|TRBV7-6|TRBJ2-3|.
TGTGCCAGCAGCTTAGCGCGTATTAAGGGGGGCCGAAGGTTTACGCAGTATTTT
CASSLARIKGGRRFTQYF
>many|TRBV29-1|TRBJ1-5|.
TGCAGCGTTGGACAGGGCAATCAGCCCCAGCATTTT
CSVGQGNQPQHF
>many|TRBV20-1|TRBJ2-1|.
TGCAGTGCTAGAGTGGGCAGGGTCGGGCATGAGCAGTTCTTC
CSARVGRVGHEQFF
>many|TRBV20-1|TRBJ2-2|.
TGCAGTGCCGTATCCCCTCGAGCGGACAAGATCACCGGGGAGCTGTTTTTT
CSAVSPRADKITGELFF
>.|TRBV5-1|TRBJ1-2|TRBD1
TGCGCCAGCAGCTCGAAGACAGGGATCGACTATGGCTACACCTTC
CASSSKTGIDYGYTF
>.|TRBV12-3/TRBV12-4|TRBJ2-1|.
TGTGCCAGCACCCTCATTCCCCGGGTCTCTGATGAGCAGTTCTTC
CASTLIPRVSDEQFF
>few|TRBV12-3/TRBV12-4|TRBJ2-3|.
TGTGCCAGCAGTCTCAAGACTTTCTCAGATACGCAGTATTTT
CASSLKTFSDTQYF
>many|TRBV10-2|TRBJ1-1|.
TGCGCCAGCAGTGGGTGGTTTCTTCAGGGGTTCACTGAAGCTTTCTTT
CASSGWFLQGFTEAFF